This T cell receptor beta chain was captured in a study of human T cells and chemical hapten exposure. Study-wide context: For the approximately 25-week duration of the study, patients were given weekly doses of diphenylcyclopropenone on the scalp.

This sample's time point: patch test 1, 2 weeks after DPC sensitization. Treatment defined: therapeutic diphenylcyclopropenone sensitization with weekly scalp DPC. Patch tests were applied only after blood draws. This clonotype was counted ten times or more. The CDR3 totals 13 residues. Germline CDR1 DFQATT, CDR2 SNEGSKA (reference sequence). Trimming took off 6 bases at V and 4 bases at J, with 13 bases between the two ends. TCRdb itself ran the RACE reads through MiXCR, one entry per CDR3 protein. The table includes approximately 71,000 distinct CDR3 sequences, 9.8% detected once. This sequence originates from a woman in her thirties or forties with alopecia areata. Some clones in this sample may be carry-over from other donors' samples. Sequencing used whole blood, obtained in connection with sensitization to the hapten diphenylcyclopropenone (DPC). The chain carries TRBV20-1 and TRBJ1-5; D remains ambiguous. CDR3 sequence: CSAATLGNQPQHF. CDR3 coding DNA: TGCAGTGCCGCAACATTAGGAAATCAGCCCCAGCATTTT.